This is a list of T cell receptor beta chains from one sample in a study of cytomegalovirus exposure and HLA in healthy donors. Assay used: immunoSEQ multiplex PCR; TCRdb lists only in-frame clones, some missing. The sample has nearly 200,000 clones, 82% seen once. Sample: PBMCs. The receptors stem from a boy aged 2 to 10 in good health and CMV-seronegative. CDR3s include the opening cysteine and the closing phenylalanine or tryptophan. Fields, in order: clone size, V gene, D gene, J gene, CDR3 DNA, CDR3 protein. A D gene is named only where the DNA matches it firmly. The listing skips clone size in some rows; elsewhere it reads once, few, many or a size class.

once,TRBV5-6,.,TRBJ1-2,TGTGCCAGCAGCCGCTTACAGGGAGACTATGGCTACACCTTC,CASSRLQGDYGYTF
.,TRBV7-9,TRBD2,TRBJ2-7,TGTGCCAGCAGCCAGTCACTAGCGGGGAGACACGAGCAGTACTTC,CASSQSLAGRHEQYF
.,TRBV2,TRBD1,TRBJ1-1,TGTGCCAGCAGGGGGACAGGGGCTTTCTTT,CASRGTGAFF
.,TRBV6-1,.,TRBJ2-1,TGTGCCAGCAGTGAAGTGGCTAGCCTCTGGCAGTTCTTC,CASSEVASLWQFF
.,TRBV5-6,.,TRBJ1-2,TGTGCCAGCAGCCCCACGGGACACTCCATCTATGGCTACACCTTC,CASSPTGHSIYGYTF
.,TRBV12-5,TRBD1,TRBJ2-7,TGTGCTAGCCGGGACAGGGGGCTCGACGAGCAGTACTTC,CASRDRGLDEQYF
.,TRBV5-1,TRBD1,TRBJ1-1,TGCGCCAGCAGCTCCCAGCAGGGGGCCGGCACTGAAGCTTTCTTT,CASSSQQGAGTEAFF
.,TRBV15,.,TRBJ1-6,TGTGCCACCAGCAGTTTTTTCCGGGACGGTCTAGGCGCGGGATTTTCACCCCTCCACTTT,CATSSFFRDGLGAGFSPLHF
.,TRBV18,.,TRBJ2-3,TGTGCCAGCTCACCACTGGGGGCAAGAACAGATACGCAGTATTTT,CASSPLGARTDTQYF
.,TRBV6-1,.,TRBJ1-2,TGTGCCAGCAGTCCTCCCAAACCAGGTCCTTATGGCTACACCTTC,CASSPPKPGPYGYTF
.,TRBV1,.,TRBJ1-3,TGCACCAGCAGCCCTCCACCGCGGCCCGTTATCTATATCAGCTCTGGAAACACCATATATTTT,CTSSPPPRPVIYISSGNTIYF
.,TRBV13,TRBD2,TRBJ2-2,TGTGCCAGCAGCTTAGGTCGCCGTCTAGCGGGGGAGATTACCGGGGAGCTGTTTTTT,CASSLGRRLAGEITGELFF
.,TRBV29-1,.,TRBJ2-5,TGCAGCGCGGGACAGCGGGTACTGGAGACCCAGTACTTC,CSAGQRVLETQYF
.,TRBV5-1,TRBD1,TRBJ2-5,TGCGCCAGCAGCCCAGGCGGGACAGGGGGCGAGGAGACCCAGTACTTC,CASSPGGTGGEETQYF
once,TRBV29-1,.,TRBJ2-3,TGCAGCGTTGAAGTGCCCTACACAGATACGCAGTATTTT,CSVEVPYTDTQYF
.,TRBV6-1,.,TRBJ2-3,TGTGCCAGCAGGGCCTGGGGGGTGATGGCAGATACGCAGTATTTT,CASRAWGVMADTQYF
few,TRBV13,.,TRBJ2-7,TGTGCCAGCAGCTTATCGGGAACAGGGTTCTACGAGCAGTACTTC,CASSLSGTGFYEQYF
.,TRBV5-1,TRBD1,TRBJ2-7,TGCGCCAGCAGCTCTAGACAGGGACATTACGAGCAGTACTTC,CASSSRQGHYEQYF
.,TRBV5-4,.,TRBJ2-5,TGTGCCAGCAGCTTGTCAGGCAACCAAGAGACCCAGTACTTC,CASSLSGNQETQYF
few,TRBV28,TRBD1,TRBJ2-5,TGTGCCAGCAGAGGGGGGACAGGGGAGACCCAGTACTTC,CASRGGTGETQYF
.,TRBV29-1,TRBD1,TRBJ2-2,TGCAGCGTTGCAACGGGACAGGGTCTCGCCGGGGAGCTGTTTTTT,CSVATGQGLAGELFF
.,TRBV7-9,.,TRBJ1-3,TGTGCCAGCAGCTTAGACGTCTACTCTGGAAACACCATATATTTT,CASSLDVYSGNTIYF
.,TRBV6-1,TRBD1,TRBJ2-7,TGTGCCAGCACGAACAGGGGAGCCTACGAGCAGTACTTC,CASTNRGAYEQYF
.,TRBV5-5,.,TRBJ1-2,TGTGCCAGCAGCTTGGGCGGCCGGGAGAGAGATGGCTACACCTTC,CASSLGGRERDGYTF
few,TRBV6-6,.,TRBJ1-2,TGTGCCAGCAGTTATCTGTTTTATGGCTACACCTTC,CASSYLFYGYTF
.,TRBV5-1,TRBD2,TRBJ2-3,TGCGCCAGCAGCTTTTCTAGCGGCGTCTCAGATACGCAGTATTTT,CASSFSSGVSDTQYF
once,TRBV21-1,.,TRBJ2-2,TGTGCCAGCAGCACTCGGACAGGGATGTTCAGGTGGACCGGGGAGCTGTTTTTT,CASSTRTGMFRWTGELFF
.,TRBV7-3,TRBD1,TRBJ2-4,TGTGCCAGCAGCTTTCCGGGACAGGGAAAAAACATTCAGTACTTC,CASSFPGQGKNIQYF
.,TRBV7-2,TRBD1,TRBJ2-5,TGTGCCAGCAGCTGGGGACAGGGGCAAGAGACCCAGTACTTC,CASSWGQGQETQYF
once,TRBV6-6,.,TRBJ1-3,TGTGCCAGCAGTCGGAGCTCCTCTGGAAACACCATATATTTT,CASSRSSSGNTIYF
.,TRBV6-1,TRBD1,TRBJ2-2,TGTGCCAGCAACTTCGGACAGGGGACTACCGGGGAGCTGTTTTTT,CASNFGQGTTGELFF
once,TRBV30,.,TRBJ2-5,TGTGCCTGGAACCGAGGTGTGGGGGGAGAGACCCAGTACTTC,CAWNRGVGGETQYF
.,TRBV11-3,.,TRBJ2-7,TGTGCCGGGTGGAATACAGGGTGGTACGAGCAGTACTTC,CAGWNTGWYEQYF
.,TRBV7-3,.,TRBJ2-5,TGTGCCAGCAGCGACCGGGTCCCGCTCTCGGGGACCCAGTACTTC,CASSDRVPLSGTQYF
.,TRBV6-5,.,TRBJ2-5,TGTGCCAGCAGTTATGGGGGGATTAGAGAGACCCAGTACTTC,CASSYGGIRETQYF
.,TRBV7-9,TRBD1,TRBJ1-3,TGTGCCAGCAGCTTAGGACAGGGCTTAGCTGGAAACACCATATATTTT,CASSLGQGLAGNTIYF
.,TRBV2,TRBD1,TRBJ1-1,TGTGCCACAACAGGGGCCCCCAACACTGAAGCTTTCTTT,CATTGAPNTEAFF
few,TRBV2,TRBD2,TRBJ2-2,TGTGCCAGCAGACGGGCGGGCGGGGGATCGAACACCGGGGAGCTGTTTTTT,CASRRAGGGSNTGELFF
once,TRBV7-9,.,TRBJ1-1,TGTGCCAGCAGCTTAACTTCGGTGAACACTGAAGCTTTCTTT,CASSLTSVNTEAFF
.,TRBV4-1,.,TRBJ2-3,TGCGCCAGCAGCTCCGTCCCTGGCGGGGGCGGTGCAGATACGCAGTATTTT,CASSSVPGGGGADTQYF
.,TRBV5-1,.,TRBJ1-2,TGCGCCAGCAGCTTTCAGGGGTCTATCGACTATGGCTACACCTTC,CASSFQGSIDYGYTF
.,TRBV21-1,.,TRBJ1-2,TGTGCCAGCAAGCAGGGGGCGATTAACTATGGCTACACCTTC,CASKQGAINYGYTF
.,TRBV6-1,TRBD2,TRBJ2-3,TGTGCCAGCAGTAAAGGGACTAGCGGGGGGTCCTTTACGCAGTATTTT,CASSKGTSGGSFTQYF
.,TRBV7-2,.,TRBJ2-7,TGTGCCAGCAGCTTTGCCAGGGGCACCTACGAGCAGTACTTC,CASSFARGTYEQYF
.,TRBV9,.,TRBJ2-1,TGTGCCAGCAGCCCGCGTCCTCAGGGGGAGCAGTTCTTC,CASSPRPQGEQFF
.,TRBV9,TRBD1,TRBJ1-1,TGTGCCAGCAGCGTAGTTGTCTGGGGACAGGGTAACACTGAAGCTTTCTTT,CASSVVVWGQGNTEAFF
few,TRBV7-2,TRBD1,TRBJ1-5,TGTGCCAGCAGCTACGGACAGGGGCAGCCCCAGCATTTT,CASSYGQGQPQHF
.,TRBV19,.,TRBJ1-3,TGTGCCAGCCACGACGGGGCTGGAAACACCATATATTTT,CASHDGAGNTIYF
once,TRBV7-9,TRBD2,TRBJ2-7,TGTGCCAGCAGCTTCGCGAGAAGCGGGGGGGCCTGGTACGAGCAGTACTTC,CASSFARSGGAWYEQYF
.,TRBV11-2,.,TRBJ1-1,TGTGCCAGCAGCCATGGAGGAGGGACGGTGAAGACTGAAGCTTTCTTT,CASSHGGGTVKTEAFF
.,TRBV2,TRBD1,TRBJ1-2,TGTGCCAGCAGCGACCCGGGACAGTTCTATGGCTACACCTTC,CASSDPGQFYGYTF
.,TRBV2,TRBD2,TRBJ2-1,TGTGCCAGCAATCGACTAGCGGGGGGGAAGGATGAGCAGTTCTTC,CASNRLAGGKDEQFF
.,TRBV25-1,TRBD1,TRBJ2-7,TGTGCCAGCAGTGAGAGTTGGGACAGGGCCTACGAGCAGTACTTC,CASSESWDRAYEQYF
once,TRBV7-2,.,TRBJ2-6,TGTGCCAGCAGCCTCGGCGGGTCGAGGGGGGGCTCTGGGGCCAACGTCCTGACTTTC,CASSLGGSRGGSGANVLTF